Each of the 5 T cell receptor beta chains below was sequenced from the same sample in a study of cytomegalovirus exposure and HLA in healthy donors. The data were produced by immunoSEQ multiplex PCR, yet TCRdb's version contains in-frame clones alone and is incomplete. The sample holds over 85,000 clones, about 95% seen once. Sequencing used PBMCs. The receptor set was obtained from a woman in her late teens or twenties in good health and CMV-seronegative.

J is TRBJ1-2 and V is TRBV28; D is unresolved. This CDR3 is 15 amino acids long. Germline V gene sequence: CDR1 MDHEN, CDR2 SYDVKM. Trimming pared 3 bases from V and 4 bases from J, leaving 15 bases between. The CDR3 nucleotides are TGTGCCAGCAGTTTCCTTACTATAGCCTTCTATGGCTACACCTTC. Protein product: CASSFLTIAFYGYTF.

The chain uses TRBV6-1 and TRBJ1-5; D remains ambiguous. Trimming stripped 0 bases from V and 9 bases from J, with 12 bases between. CDR3 length: 14 amino acids. CDR1 is MNHNS, CDR2 SASEGT, per germline. CDR3 nucleotides: TGTGCCAGCAGTGAAGCGCTGGAGGCTATGCCCCAGCATTTT. Translating gives CASSEALEAMPQHF.

The chain employs TRBV18 and TRBJ2-7, with TRBD1 as a possible D gene (6 bases). This CDR3 comprises 15 residues. Trimming pared 3 bases from V and 0 bases from J, leaving 12 bases between. Germline V CDR1 and CDR2: KGHSH, LQKENI. CDR3 nucleotides: TGTGCCAGCTCACCCCAGGGGAAACTCTCCTACGAGCAGTACTTC. Its protein is CASSPQGKLSYEQYF.

The rearrangement uses TRBV6-4 and TRBJ2-3; 8 bases map to TRBD2. This CDR3 comprises 15 residues. In germline, CDR1 is MRHNA, CDR2 SNTAGT. V gave up 3 bases and J gave up 4 bases; unmatched junction bases: 6. Written as DNA, the CDR3 is TGTGCCAGCAGTGAGGCGGGGGGAAATCCAGATACGCAGTATTTT. Its translation: CASSEAGGNPDTQYF.

The rearrangement joins TRBV9 to TRBJ2-7; weak D call: TRBD1 (7 bases). The CDR3 covers 17 residues. V was shortened by 1 base and J by 3 bases, with 20 bases between the two germline ends. Looked up from germline, CDR1 is SGDLS and CDR2 is YYNGEE. CDR3 nucleotides: TGTGCCAGCAGCGTAAGCGGAGGGGGGACAGATCTCTACGAGCAGTACTTC. Translation gives CASSVSGGGTDLYEQYF.